The 15 T cell receptor beta chains reported below all come from one sample, sequenced in a study of regulatory T cells in long-lasting Graves disease. The authors built TCR beta libraries using iRepertoire HTBI primers and Arm-PCR of CDR3 regions. TCRdb re-called the multiplex PCR reads with MiXCR, one entry per CDR3 protein. The sample carries over 650,000 distinct CDR3 sequences, 25% to 35% recorded once. Noted time point: persistent/refractory GD, antithyroid drugs over 5 years with positive TRAb. Isolated PBMC RNA provided the starting material for the TCR library. The sample consisted of peripheral blood mononuclear cells (PBMCs), taken when the disease was refractory, from a patient treated with antithyroid drugs. These receptors were obtained from a female donor with Graves disease.

As for this clonotype: With a much larger clone just one base away, this may be a read error. This chain joins TRBV2 and TRBJ1-1, with 9 bases fitting TRBD1. V lost 6 bases to trimming and J lost 1 base; unmatched junction nucleotides: 6. Germline V gene data show CDR1 as SNHLY and CDR2 as FYNNEI. The CDR3 runs 15 residues. CDR3 sequence: CASREPGQGNTEAFF. In nucleotides, the CDR3 is TGTGCCAGCAGGGAACCGGGACAGGGGAACACTGAAGCTTTCTTT. The full variable domain, in which reference TRBV2 and TRBJ1-1 provide the parts outside the CDR3, is EPEVTQTPSHQVTQMGQEVILRCVPISNHLYFYWYRQILGQKVEFLVSFYNNEISEKSEIFDDQFSVERPDGSNFTLKIRSTKLEDSAMYFCASREPGQGNTEAFFGQGTRLTVV.

The V gene is TRBV29-1, the J gene TRBJ1-1; 9 bases are shared with TRBD1. V lost 7 bases to trimming and J lost 4 bases; unmatched junction nucleotides: 10. CDR1 is SQVTM and CDR2 is ANQGSEA in the germline V gene. The CDR3 is made up of 14 amino acids. CDR3 sequence: CSATQGAAGTEAFF. The DNA for the CDR3 is TGCAGCGCCACACAGGGGGCGGCTGGCACTGAAGCTTTCTTT. Based on the CDR3 plus reference TRBV29-1 and TRBJ1-1, the full variable domain is SAVISQKPSRDICQRGTSLTIQCQVDSQVTMMFWYRQQPGQSLTLIATANQGSEATYESGFVIDKFPISRPNLTFSTLTVSNMSPEDSSIYLCSATQGAAGTEAFFGQGTRLTVV.

The chain has TRBV11-2 and TRBJ2-7; 9 nucleotides align to TRBD1. The V segment lost 7 bases and the J segment 4 bases; nucleotides outside the gene matches: 11. This CDR3 has 15 residues. Per the germline V gene, CDR1 is SGHAT and CDR2 is FQNNGV. CDR3 in amino acids: CASTDSGTGWYEQYF. CDR3 in DNA: TGTGCCAGCACCGACTCCGGGACAGGGTGGTACGAGCAGTACTTC. The whole variable domain, filled in from reference TRBV11-2 and TRBJ2-7, reads EAGVAQSPRYKIIEKRQSVAFWCNPISGHATLYWYQQILGQGPKLLIQFQNNGVVDDSQLPKDRFSAERLKGVDSTLKIQPAKLEDSAVYLCASTDSGTGWYEQYFGPGTRLTVT.

This rearrangement joins TRBV7-3 to TRBJ2-6; no reliable D call. V dropped 7 bases and J dropped 4 bases, with 8 bases sitting between them. CDR1 and CDR2 from the germline V gene are SGHTA and FQGTGA. This CDR3 is 13 amino acids long. CDR3: CASMLGGANVLTF. The CDR3 DNA reads as TGTGCCAGCATGTTGGGGGGGGCCAACGTCCTGACTTTC.

The table lists this clonotype with a few counts. This chain connects TRBV11-2 to TRBJ2-5; D is unclear. Germline values: CDR1 SGHAT, CDR2 FQNNGV. This CDR3 has 12 residues. The V end was cut by 3 bases, the J end by 4 bases, with 6 bases between. CDR3 coding DNA: TGTGCCAGCAGCTTGACTTTAGAGACCCAGTACTTC. This encodes CASSLTLETQYF.

The chain joins TRBV5-5 to TRBJ1-2; no reliable D call. CDR1 and CDR2 (germline): SGHKS, YYEKEE (reference sequence). V gave up 4 bases and J gave up 3 bases, with 13 bases separating them. The CDR3 has 14 amino acids. The DNA for the CDR3 is TGTGCCAGCAGCCCTACCGACACCCACTATGGCTACACCTTC. Amino acids: CASSPTDTHYGYTF.

This clonotype has only a few counts. The CDR3 DNA reads TGTGCCAGCAGCATGACCGGGACAGGGGTGGCCAAAAACATTCAGTACTTC. Translation gives CASSMTGTGVAKNIQYF. The chain combines TRBV12-3 or TRBV12-4 with TRBJ2-4; 10 nucleotides line up with TRBD1. The CDR3 covers 17 residues. Trimming cost V 6 bases and J 1 base; bases outside gene matches: 9.

The rearrangement joins TRBV6-1 to TRBJ1-2; maybe TRBD1 (5 bases). Germline V lookup: CDR1 MNHNS, CDR2 SASEGT. Trimming left V 2 bases short and J 0 bases short, with 10 bases between. The CDR3 is made up of 15 amino acids. CDR3 in amino acids: CASSERGRANYGYTF. CDR3 sequence (DNA): TGTGCCAGCAGTGAAAGGGGACGGGCTAACTATGGCTACACCTTC.

The gene calls are TRBV12-3 or TRBV12-4 and TRBJ2-2; D uncertain. The V end was cut by 2 bases, the J end by 5 bases, with 6 bases between. The CDR3 sequence is 13 residues long. CDR3 loop: CASSLRLTGELFF. CDR3 nucleotide sequence: TGTGCCAGCAGTTTAAGGCTAACCGGGGAGCTGTTTTTT.

This clonotype showed up just a few times. The chain is built from TRBV13 and TRBJ2-5, with D maybe TRBD2 (7 bases). This CDR3 is built from 14 residues. V dropped 1 base and J dropped 5 bases, with 11 bases sitting between them. Germline V gene lookup returns CDR1 PRHDT and CDR2 FYEKMQ (reference sequence). CDR3 in DNA: TGTGCCAGCAGCTTAGAGGGGGGAGGGGAGACCCAGTACTTC. Residues: CASSLEGGGETQYF.

There are a few counts of this clonotype. In DNA, the CDR3 is TGTGCCAGCAGGACACTAGCTACTACAGGGAACACTGAAGCTTTCTTT. This translates into CASRTLATTGNTEAFF. V gene TRBV6-1 combines with J gene TRBJ1-1, with D perhaps matching TRBD1 (5 bases). CDR3 length equals 16 residues. Germline lookup yields CDR1 MNHNS and CDR2 SASEGT. V was shortened by 6 bases and J by 1 base, with 18 bases between the two germline ends.

This clonotype was seen many times. The chain has TRBV28 and TRBJ1-1; D gene unclear. V was clipped by 4 bases and J by 1 base, with 13 bases between them. Germline V gene data show CDR1 as MDHEN and CDR2 as SYDVKM. The CDR3 is made up of 15 amino acids. CDR3 protein: CASSSRREGNTEAFF. DNA for the CDR3: TGTGCCAGCAGTTCAAGGAGGGAAGGGAACACTGAAGCTTTCTTT.

This CDR3 reads CATSGTGGEKLFF. The CDR3 nucleotides read TGTGCCACCAGCGGGACGGGAGGTGAAAAACTGTTTTTT. This sequence joins TRBV15 and TRBJ1-4; a weak D match, TRBD1 (5 bases). This CDR3 spans 13 amino acids. The V end was cut by 5 bases, the J end by 7 bases, with 11 bases between. Germline lookup yields CDR1 LNHNV and CDR2 YYDKDF (reference sequence).

The CDR3 loop is CASSLGVSGEGTEAFF. Written as DNA, the CDR3 is TGCGCCAGCAGCTTGGGGGTTTCCGGAGAAGGCACTGAAGCTTTCTTT. The rearrangement links TRBV5-1 to TRBJ1-1; D ambiguous. Germline CDR1 is SGHRS and CDR2 is YFSETQ. V lost 0 bases and J 4 bases, leaving 16 bases between the germline ends. The CDR3 totals 16 residues.

V is TRBV12-3 or TRBV12-4 and J is TRBJ1-2; no firm D call. The CDR3 is 14 residues long. V was cut by 3 bases and J by 0 bases, with 8 bases left in between. The CDR3 nucleotides read TGTGCCAGCAGTTTGAGGGTCCCTAACTATGGCTACACCTTC. This encodes CASSLRVPNYGYTF.